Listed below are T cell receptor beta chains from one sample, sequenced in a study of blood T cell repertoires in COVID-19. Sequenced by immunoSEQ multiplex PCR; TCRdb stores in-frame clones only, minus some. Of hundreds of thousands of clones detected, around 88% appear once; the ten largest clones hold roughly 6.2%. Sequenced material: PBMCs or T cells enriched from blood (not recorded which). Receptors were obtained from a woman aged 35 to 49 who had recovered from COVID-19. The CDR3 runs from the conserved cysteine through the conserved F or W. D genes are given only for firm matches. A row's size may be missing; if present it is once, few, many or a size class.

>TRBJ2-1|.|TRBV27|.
TGTGCCAGCAGTCGGTTGTGGTTAGCCGCCTACAATGAGCAGTTCTTC
CASSRLWLAAYNEQFF
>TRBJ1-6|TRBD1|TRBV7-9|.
TGTGCCAGCAGCTTCTCGGGACAGGGTAATAGGTCACCCCTCCACTTT
CASSFSGQGNRSPLHF
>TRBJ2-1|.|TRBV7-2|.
TGTGCCAGCAGCCTCGTCGGGGGAGCCCTCCTATACAATGAGCAGTTCTTC
CASSLVGGALLYNEQFF
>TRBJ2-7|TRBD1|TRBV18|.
TGTGCCAGCTCACCACCGGTTGGACAGGAGTACGAGCAGTACTTC
CASSPPVGQEYEQYF
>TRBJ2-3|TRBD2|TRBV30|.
TGTGCCTGGAGTCATAGCGGGAGTTCAACAGATACGCAGTATTTT
CAWSHSGSSTDTQYF
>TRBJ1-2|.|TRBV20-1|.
TGCAGTGCTAGTCCGGCAGGGTCGGCCTATGGCTACACCTTC
CSASPAGSAYGYTF
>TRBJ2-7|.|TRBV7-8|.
TGTGCCAGCAGCTTACTGGAGGCCTCCTACGAGCAGTACTTC
CASSLLEASYEQYF
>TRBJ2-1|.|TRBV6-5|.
TGTGCCAGCAGTTACTCGAGAGGCATTCATGAGCAGTTCTTC
CASSYSRGIHEQFF
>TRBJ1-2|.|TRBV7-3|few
TGTGCCAGCAGCGCCGTCGGGGGGTTTGGCTACACCTTC
CASSAVGGFGYTF
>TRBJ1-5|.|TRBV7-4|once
TGTGCCAGCAGCCCCCTGTCCGGTGGCAATCAGCCCCAGCATTTT
CASSPLSGGNQPQHF
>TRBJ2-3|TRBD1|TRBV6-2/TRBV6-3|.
TGTGCCAGCAGTTCCCCTGGGACAGACACAGATACGCAGTATTTT
CASSSPGTDTDTQYF
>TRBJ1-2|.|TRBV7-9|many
TGTGCCAGCAGCTTCCCGACAGGAACCTATGGCTACACCTTC
CASSFPTGTYGYTF
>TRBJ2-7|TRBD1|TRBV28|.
TGTGCCAGCACTTCTTCCGGGACAGGGCGTCGCGAGCAGTACTTC
CASTSSGTGRREQYF
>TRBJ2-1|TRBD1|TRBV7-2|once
TGTGCCAGCAGCTTAGTGGGGACAGGGGTCATGTACAATGAGCAGTTCTTC
CASSLVGTGVMYNEQFF
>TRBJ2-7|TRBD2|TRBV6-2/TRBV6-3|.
TGTGCCAGCAGTTACGCGGGGGACTACGAGCAGTACTTC
CASSYAGDYEQYF
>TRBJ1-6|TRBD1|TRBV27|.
TGTGCCAGCAGCCGGGACAGGGGGTCGTATTTACCCCTCCACTTT
CASSRDRGSYLPLHF
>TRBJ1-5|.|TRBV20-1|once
TGCAGTGCTAGTGCCGGGGTATTATATAGCAATCAGCCCCAGCATTTT
CSASAGVLYSNQPQHF
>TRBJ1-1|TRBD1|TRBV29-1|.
TGCAGCGTGGGGGACAGCTTGCAAACTGAAGCTTTCTTT
CSVGDSLQTEAFF
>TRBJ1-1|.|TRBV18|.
TGTGCCAGCTCACCATACGGTAACACTGAAGCTTTCTTT
CASSPYGNTEAFF
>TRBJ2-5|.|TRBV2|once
TGTGCCAGCAACCGTACCCCAAGGAGAGAGACCCAGTACTTC
CASNRTPRRETQYF
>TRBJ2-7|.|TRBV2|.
TGTGCCAGCAGTCTCTACGAGCAGTACTTC
CASSLYEQYF